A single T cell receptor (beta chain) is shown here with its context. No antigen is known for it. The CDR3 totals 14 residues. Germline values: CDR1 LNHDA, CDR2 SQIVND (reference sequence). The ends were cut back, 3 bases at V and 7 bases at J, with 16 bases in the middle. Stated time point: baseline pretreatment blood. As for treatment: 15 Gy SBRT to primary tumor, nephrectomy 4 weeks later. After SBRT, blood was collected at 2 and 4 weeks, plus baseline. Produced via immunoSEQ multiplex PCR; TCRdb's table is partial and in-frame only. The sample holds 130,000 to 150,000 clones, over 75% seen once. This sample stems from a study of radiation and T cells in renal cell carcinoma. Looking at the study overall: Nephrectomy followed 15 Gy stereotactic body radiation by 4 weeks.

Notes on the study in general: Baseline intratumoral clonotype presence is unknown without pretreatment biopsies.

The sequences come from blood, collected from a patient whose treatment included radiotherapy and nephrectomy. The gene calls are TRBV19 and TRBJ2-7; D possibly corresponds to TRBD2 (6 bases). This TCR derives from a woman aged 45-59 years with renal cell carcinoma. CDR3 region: CASSIVGAAGEQYF. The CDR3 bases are TGTGCCAGTAGTATTGTAGGGGCCGCGGGGGAGCAGTACTTC.